These 7 T cell receptor beta chains were all obtained from the same sample, sequenced in a study of T cell changes during pregnancy in multiple sclerosis. Clones were read by immunoSEQ multiplex PCR, and TCRdb kept only the in-frame ones, dropping some. The sample shows about 120,000 clones, approximately 90% of them seen only once. The sample consisted of peripheral blood, taken in the third trimester of pregnancy. Source of these receptors: a female donor with multiple sclerosis, enrolled in a pregnancy study.

V usage is TRBV7-3 and J usage is TRBJ2-2, with TRBD2 matching over 11 bases. The germline CDR1 and CDR2 sequences are SGHTA and FQGTGA. The CDR3 is 16 residues long. Trimming took 4 bases from V and 6 from J; bases not matched to a gene: 7. In nucleotides, the CDR3 is TGTGCCAGCAGCTCCATAGCGGGGGGGCTGGCCGGGGAGCTGTTTTTT. Translated, it gives CASSSIAGGLAGELFF.

This rearrangement joins TRBV19 to TRBJ1-5; TRBD1 aligns across 7 bases. The CDR3 is 15 amino acids. Germline lookup yields CDR1 LNHDA and CDR2 SQIVND (reference sequence). V lost 3 bases, J lost 5 bases, and 7 bases stayed unmatched. The CDR3 nucleotides read TGTGCCAGTAGTATGGGCCAGGGGGTATATCAGCCCCAGCATTTT. Its protein product is CASSMGQGVYQPQHF.

The chain employs TRBV6-1 and TRBJ2-4, with D possibly TRBD1 on 6 matching bases. V lost 4 bases, J lost 1 base, and 17 bases lay in between. The CDR3 runs to 17 residues. The germline gives CDR1 MNHNS, CDR2 SASEGT. CDR3 amino acids: CASSGEGEGTAKNIQYF. DNA for the CDR3: TGTGCCAGCAGTGGTGAGGGGGAAGGGACGGCCAAAAACATTCAGTACTTC.

This chain connects TRBV6-6 to TRBJ2-3; 7 bases agree with TRBD2. J lost 4 bases, V lost 0 bases, and 7 bases had no gene match. Germline-derived CDR1 and CDR2 are MNHNY and SVGAGI (reference sequence). The CDR3 covers 16 residues. The CDR3 nucleotides are TGTGCCAGCAGTTACTCGGGCGGGAGAGCCCCAGATACGCAGTATTTT. It encodes CASSYSGGRAPDTQYF.

In this sample, this clone turned up once. V is TRBV5-4 and J is TRBJ2-7; 9 bases are shared with TRBD2. This CDR3 is built from 15 residues. Germline CDR1 reads SGHNT; CDR2 reads YYREEE (reference sequence). Trimming took 7 bases from V and 1 from J; bases not matched to a gene: 9. CDR3 coding DNA: TGTGCCAGCTCCCCGGGGCTAGCGGGGTCCTACGAGCAGTACTTC. Translating it yields CASSPGLAGSYEQYF.

The J gene is TRBJ1-1, the V gene TRBV5-1; no definite D call. The CDR3 is 15 amino acids. The V gene's germline CDR1 is SGHRS and CDR2 YFSETQ. V lost 0 bases, J lost 1 base, and 10 bases lay in between. The CDR3 DNA reads TGCGCCAGCAGCTTGGCCGCCGGAGAGAACACTGAAGCTTTCTTT. Its translation is CASSLAAGENTEAFF. Drawing the rest from reference TRBV5-1 and TRBJ1-1, the complete variable domain is KAGVTQTPRYLIKTRGQQVTLSCSPISGHRSVSWYQQTPGQGLQFLFEYFSETQRNKGNFPGRFSGRQFSNSRSEMNVSTLELGDSALYLCASSLAAGENTEAFFGQGTRLTVV.

The chain links TRBV19 to TRBJ2-1; 9 bases line up with TRBD2. The V gene end was trimmed by 3 bases and the J gene end by 4 bases; junction bases not matched to a gene: 4. This CDR3 comprises 15 residues. Germline-derived CDR1 and CDR2 are LNHDA and SQIVND (reference sequence). This CDR3 is CASSIGTSYYNEQFF. CDR3 in DNA: TGTGCCAGTAGTATCGGGACTAGCTATTACAATGAGCAGTTCTTC.